Listed below are T cell receptor beta chains from one sample, sequenced in a study of blood T cells in healthy people across ages. Via MiXCR, TCRdb re-called the 5' RACE reads, giving one row per CDR3 protein. The data contain about 840,000 distinct CDR3 sequences, roughly 28% of them singletons. This sample was also put to use in a study of T cells of mothers and their children.

Source material: blood. The receptor source for this set is a woman aged 40 to 49 in good health. Each CDR3 is given with its conserved first and last residue. Fields, in order: J gene, clone size, D gene, V gene, CDR3 DNA, CDR3 protein. D genes are given only for firm matches. Rows may omit the clone size; those that give it use once, few, many or a size class.

J gene: TRBJ1-1; clone size: NA; D gene: NA; V gene: TRBV4-1; CDR3 DNA: TGCGCCAGCAGCCAGACGGACGGGATGAACACTGAAGCTTTCTTT; CDR3 protein: CASSQTDGMNTEAFF
J gene: TRBJ2-5; clone size: once; D gene: TRBD1; V gene: TRBV5-1; CDR3 DNA: TGCGCCAGCAGCTGGGAGGACAGGGACCAAGAGACCCAGTACTTC; CDR3 protein: CASSWEDRDQETQYF
J gene: TRBJ2-1; clone size: few; D gene: TRBD2; V gene: TRBV7-9; CDR3 DNA: TGTGCCAGCAGGCTATCTCCTGGCGGGGGGCTCAAAAACAATGAGCAGTTCTTC; CDR3 protein: CASRLSPGGGLKNNEQFF
J gene: TRBJ1-2; clone size: many; D gene: NA; V gene: TRBV6-6; CDR3 DNA: TGTGCCAGCAGTGACCCAAACTATGGCTACACCTTC; CDR3 protein: CASSDPNYGYTF
J gene: TRBJ1-1; clone size: NA; D gene: NA; V gene: TRBV28; CDR3 DNA: TGTGCCAGCACCTTCCCGGATCAATTCAACACTGAAGCTTTCTTT; CDR3 protein: CASTFPDQFNTEAFF
J gene: TRBJ1-2; clone size: NA; D gene: TRBD1; V gene: TRBV5-1; CDR3 DNA: TGCGCCAGCAGCCACGGACAGGGGAGTGTCTATGGCTACACCTTC; CDR3 protein: CASSHGQGSVYGYTF
J gene: TRBJ2-2; clone size: NA; D gene: TRBD2; V gene: TRBV4-1; CDR3 DNA: TGCGCCAGCAGCCAAATAACAAGCGGGGGGTCGTTCACCGGGGAGCTGTTTTTT; CDR3 protein: CASSQITSGGSFTGELFF
J gene: TRBJ1-2; clone size: few; D gene: TRBD1; V gene: TRBV20-1; CDR3 DNA: TGCAGTGCGCCCGGCTACAGGGGTGTCGTCTATGGCTACACCTTC; CDR3 protein: CSAPGYRGVVYGYTF
J gene: TRBJ2-5; clone size: NA; D gene: TRBD1; V gene: TRBV28; CDR3 DNA: TGTGCCAGCACTACGGGACAGGAGACCCAGTACTTC; CDR3 protein: CASTTGQETQYF
J gene: TRBJ2-3; clone size: few; D gene: NA; V gene: TRBV12-3/TRBV12-4; CDR3 DNA: TGTGCCAGCAGTTGGGGGGGGCCCGGCACAGATACGCAGTATTTT; CDR3 protein: CASSWGGPGTDTQYF
J gene: TRBJ2-1; clone size: many; D gene: NA; V gene: TRBV6-2/TRBV6-3; CDR3 DNA: TGTGCCAGCACCGCTTGGGGGAATGAGCAGTTCTTC; CDR3 protein: CASTAWGNEQFF
J gene: TRBJ2-7; clone size: few; D gene: NA; V gene: TRBV20-1; CDR3 DNA: TGCAGTGCTAGAGACACGATACTGGCCGAGCAGTACTTC; CDR3 protein: CSARDTILAEQYF
J gene: TRBJ2-6; clone size: few; D gene: TRBD1; V gene: TRBV4-1; CDR3 DNA: TGCGCCAGCAGGCCGGGACAGCAACCCTCTGGGGCCAACGTCCTGACTTTC; CDR3 protein: CASRPGQQPSGANVLTF
J gene: TRBJ2-4; clone size: NA; D gene: NA; V gene: TRBV6-2/TRBV6-3; CDR3 DNA: TGTGCCAGCAGTCCATCGGGGGGCCGGTGGAACATTCAGTACTTC; CDR3 protein: CASSPSGGRWNIQYF
J gene: TRBJ2-2; clone size: few; D gene: NA; V gene: TRBV7-3; CDR3 DNA: TGTGCCAGCAGCTTATTCGGGCCAGGATACACCGGGGAGCTGTTTTTT; CDR3 protein: CASSLFGPGYTGELFF
J gene: TRBJ2-7; clone size: few; D gene: TRBD2; V gene: TRBV28; CDR3 DNA: TGTGCCAGCAGTTTCTCAGCGGGGGCCTACGAGCAGTACTTC; CDR3 protein: CASSFSAGAYEQYF
J gene: TRBJ2-3; clone size: NA; D gene: TRBD2; V gene: TRBV5-4; CDR3 DNA: TGTGCCAGCAGCTTGCGAGCGGGGGCTAGCACAGATACGCAGTATTTT; CDR3 protein: CASSLRAGASTDTQYF